This note documents a single T cell receptor (beta chain) sequence. The target antigen is unknown. The data derive from a study of vaccination effects on CD4 cells after COVID-19. The protocol was immunoSEQ multiplex PCR, while the TCRdb copy is restricted to in-frame clones and leaves out a portion. Here the sample spans 45,000 to 60,000 clones, about 70% being singletons. The CDR3 extends over 13 amino acids. Germline CDR1 is SGHAT and CDR2 is FQNNGV. Between the trimmed V and J ends, which lost 3 bases and 2 bases, there was a span of 7 bases. Isolation of CD4+ T cells took place after more than 9 days of culture.

This specimen was CD4+ T cells from PBMCs cultured without peptide, taken before COVID-19 vaccination. The chain combines TRBV11-2 with TRBJ2-5; D gene unclear. This TCR came from a human donor who had a prior SARS-CoV-2 infection. The CDR3 loop reads CASSFSPQETQYF. The CDR3 DNA sequence: TGTGCCAGCAGCTTTAGCCCTCAAGAGACCCAGTACTTC.